The rows below give T cell receptor beta chains drawn from one sample of a study of tumor-infiltrating lymphocytes in primary liver carcinoma. TCRdb ran MiXCR on the multiplex PCR reads and lists one entry per CDR3 protein. The profile shows more than 150,000 distinct CDR3 sequences, less than 65% of them singletons. Sequenced input: peripheral blood. All receptors come from a man aged 40-50 years with primary liver carcinoma and hepatitis B virus infection. CDR3s include the opening cysteine and the closing phenylalanine or tryptophan. The order of the fields is D gene, J gene, V gene, clone size, CDR3 protein, CDR3 DNA. D genes are given only for firm matches. Clone size is shown for a subset of rows, as once, few, many or a class of expanded clone.

>TRBD2|TRBJ2-1|TRBV7-9|NA
CASSLASGSHAGQFF
TGTGCCAGCAGCTTGGCCAGCGGGAGTCATGCTGGGCAGTTCTTC
>NA|TRBJ1-4|TRBV12-3/TRBV12-4|NA
CASSLDEDEKLFF
TGTGCCAGCAGTTTGGACGAGGATGAAAAACTGTTTTTT
>NA|TRBJ1-1|TRBV6-2/TRBV6-3|NA
CASSLYGSMNTEAFF
TGTGCCAGCAGTCTTTACGGAAGCATGAACACTGAAGCTTTCTTT
>NA|TRBJ2-2|TRBV5-5|NA
CASSPLGGDTGELFF
TGTGCCAGCAGTCCGCTGGGGGGCGACACCGGGGAGCTGTTTTTT
>NA|TRBJ1-1|TRBV5-4|NA
CASSTGVPNTEAFF
TGTGCCAGCAGCACGGGAGTCCCGAACACTGAAGCTTTCTTT
>TRBD2|TRBJ2-1|TRBV11-2|many
CASSLSGSPVNEQFF
TGTGCCAGCAGCTTAAGCGGGAGCCCCGTTAATGAGCAGTTCTTC
>TRBD2|TRBJ2-2|TRBV4-2|many
CASSQGGGRNTGELFF
TGTGCCAGCAGCCAAGGGGGAGGGCGGAACACCGGGGAGCTGTTTTTT
>TRBD1|TRBJ1-1|TRBV6-1|NA
CTSSDETGWETEAFF
TGTACCAGCAGTGATGAGACAGGGTGGGAAACTGAAGCTTTCTTT
>NA|TRBJ1-5|TRBV29-1|few
CSVVDRVVQPQHF
TGCAGCGTTGTCGATAGGGTGGTTCAGCCCCAGCATTTT
>NA|TRBJ1-2|TRBV28|NA
CAISYISSGYGYTF
TGTGCCATCAGTTATATCAGTTCGGGCTATGGCTACACCTTC
>TRBD2|TRBJ2-3|TRBV11-2|many
CASSFLRELDTQYF
TGTGCCAGCAGCTTTTTGCGGGAGTTAGATACGCAGTATTTT
>NA|TRBJ2-3|TRBV5-6|NA
CASSTPTLGTKYF
TGTGCCAGCAGCACCCCGACTTTGGGCACGAAGTATTTT
>NA|TRBJ2-7|TRBV6-6|NA
CASSYYAQSYEQYF
TGTGCCAGCAGTTACTACGCGCAATCCTACGAGCAGTACTTC
>NA|TRBJ2-6|TRBV3-1|NA
CASSAGGSGANVLTF
TGTGCCAGCAGCGCCGGAGGTTCTGGGGCCAACGTCCTGACTTTC
>TRBD1|TRBJ2-3|TRBV6-6|NA
CASSYTGGFTDTQYF
TGTGCCAGCAGTTACACAGGGGGGTTCACAGATACGCAGTATTTT
>TRBD1|TRBJ1-1|TRBV10-3|once
CAIRDRGNTEALF
TGTGCCATACGGGACAGAGGGAACACTGAAGCTTTATTT
>NA|TRBJ2-3|TRBV20-1|NA
CNDSTAGANTDTQYF
TGCAATGATAGCACCGCGGGGGCAAACACAGATACGCAGTATTTT
>NA|TRBJ1-2|TRBV6-1|NA
CASTGQNYGYTF
TGTGCCAGCACCGGACAGAACTATGGCTACACCTTC
>TRBD2|TRBJ2-7|TRBV11-2|NA
CASSPDSRLAGVLSYEQYF
TGTGCCAGCAGCCCAGACTCTAGACTAGCGGGAGTACTCTCCTATGAGCAGTACTTC
>NA|TRBJ2-3|TRBV7-9|NA
CASSSDYRGKDTQYF
TGTGCCAGCAGCTCAGACTACCGGGGAAAAGATACGCAGTATTTT
>NA|TRBJ2-7|TRBV11-2|few
CASSLAEDHEHEQYF
TGTGCCAGCAGCTTAGCGGAGGACCATGAACACGAGCAGTACTTC
>NA|TRBJ1-5|TRBV6-5|NA
CASGHTAGNQPQHF
TGTGCCAGCGGGCATACGGCGGGCAATCAGCCCCAGCATTTT
>NA|TRBJ2-1|TRBV30|few
CAWSTVYNEQFF
TGTGCCTGGAGTACCGTCTACAATGAGCAGTTCTTC
>TRBD1|TRBJ1-1|TRBV10-3|many
CAISGTGTGTEAFF
TGTGCCATCAGTGGGACCGGGACAGGGACTGAAGCTTTCTTT
>TRBD1|TRBJ1-5|TRBV6-2/TRBV6-3|NA
CASGVQGAISNQPQHF
TGTGCCAGCGGTGTACAGGGGGCGATTAGCAATCAGCCCCAGCATTTT
>NA|TRBJ2-7|TRBV11-2|NA
CASGSSWTPGDEQYF
TGTGCCAGCGGCTCGTCCTGGACGCCGGGTGACGAGCAGTACTTC
>NA|TRBJ1-5|TRBV11-2|NA
CASSLDRRVGSQHF
TGTGCCAGCAGCTTGGATAGACGGGTAGGGTCCCAGCATTTT
>NA|TRBJ2-5|TRBV4-1|NA
CASSQDGWLQETQYF
TGCGCCAGCAGCCAAGATGGGTGGCTGCAAGAGACCCAGTACTTC
>NA|TRBJ2-7|TRBV11-1|NA
CASSLDCMSYEQYF
TGTGCCAGCAGCTTGGATTGCATGAGCTACGAGCAGTACTTC
>NA|TRBJ2-3|TRBV29-1|many
CSVGGAQDNTDTQYF
TGCAGCGTTGGAGGGGCACAGGATAATACAGATACGCAGTATTTT
>TRBD2|TRBJ2-1|TRBV14|few
CASSQASGRAAFF
TGTGCCAGCAGCCAGGCTAGCGGGAGGGCCGCGTTCTTC
>TRBD2|TRBJ2-1|TRBV4-1|NA
CASSQEGTTGAGDNEQFF
TGCGCCAGCAGCCAAGAAGGTACCACGGGAGCGGGGGACAATGAGCAGTTCTTC
>NA|TRBJ1-1|TRBV29-1|once
CSVGRALIETEAFF
TGCAGCGTTGGACGGGCCCTCATAGAAACTGAAGCTTTCTTT
>NA|TRBJ1-5|TRBV29-1|once
CSVGQFDEPQHF
TGCAGCGTCGGACAGTTCGATGAGCCCCAGCATTTT
>NA|TRBJ1-5|TRBV5-5|few
CASSLQGDVYNQPQHF
TGTGCCAGCAGCTTGCAAGGGGACGTCTACAATCAGCCCCAGCATTTT
>NA|TRBJ2-5|TRBV11-2|many
CASNIGGGRETQYF
TGTGCCAGCAATATAGGGGGGGGGCGGGAGACCCAGTACTTC
>NA|TRBJ2-3|TRBV11-3|NA
CASSLGGMSAWDKGTDTQYF
TGTGCCAGCAGTTTAGGAGGAATGTCCGCCTGGGATAAAGGGACAGATACGCAGTATTTT
>NA|TRBJ1-5|TRBV5-6|NA
CSSSLSFGQINQPQHF
TGTTCCAGCAGCTTGAGTTTCGGACAAATCAATCAGCCCCAGCATTTT
>TRBD2|TRBJ2-3|TRBV11-2|NA
CANSLPGTIRADTLYF
TGTGCCAACAGCTTACCCGGGACTATCCGGGCAGATACGCTGTATTTT
>TRBD2|TRBJ2-2|TRBV4-2|NA
CASSQEVAGESRWTGELFF
TGTGCCAGCAGCCAAGAGGTAGCGGGAGAATCGAGGTGGACCGGGGAGCTGTTTTTT
>NA|TRBJ1-4|TRBV21-1|NA
CASIHNRESRKLFF
TGTGCCAGCATCCACAACCGGGAGAGTCGGAAACTGTTTTTT